A selection of T cell receptor beta chains follows, all from one sample in a study of blood T cell repertoires in COVID-19. Assay used: immunoSEQ multiplex PCR; TCRdb lists only in-frame clones, some missing. The sample holds about 73,000 clones, 90% seen once. Sequences were obtained from peripheral blood. The receptors were sampled from a woman between 18 and 30 years old with acute or convalescent COVID-19. CDR3s include the opening cysteine and the closing phenylalanine or tryptophan. D genes are given only for firm matches. Some rows have no size entry. The others give once, few or many, or a class for an expanded clone.

d_call	v_call	j_call	clone_size	cdr3_aa	cdr3_nt
-	TRBV30	TRBJ2-7	-	CAWSVSPPHEQYF	TGTGCCTGGAGTGTGAGTCCTCCCCACGAGCAGTACTTC
TRBD2	TRBV3-1/TRBV3-2	TRBJ2-1	once	CASSRGLASHNEQFF	TGTGCCAGCAGCCGAGGACTAGCATCCCACAATGAGCAGTTCTTC
-	TRBV7-2	TRBJ1-5	-	CASSVRGNQPQHF	TGTGCCAGCAGCGTCCGAGGGAACCAGCCCCAGCATTTT
TRBD2	TRBV6-5	TRBJ2-1	-	CASKLAGGPIEQFF	TGTGCCAGCAAGCTAGCGGGGGGGCCGATAGAGCAGTTCTTC
-	TRBV7-9	TRBJ1-2	-	CASSSRTAQYYGYTF	TGTGCCAGCAGCTCCCGGACAGCCCAATACTATGGCTACACCTTC
-	TRBV5-5	TRBJ2-2	-	CASSLWTPNTGELFF	TGTGCCAGCAGCCTGTGGACTCCCAACACCGGGGAGCTGTTTTTT
TRBD2	TRBV3-1/TRBV3-2	TRBJ2-7	once	CASSPRTSSDEQYF	TGTGCCAGCAGCCCCCGGACTAGTAGTGACGAGCAGTACTTC
TRBD2	TRBV11-3	TRBJ2-3	-	CASSRTSDTDTQYF	TGTGCCAGCAGCCGGACTAGCGACACAGATACGCAGTATTTT
TRBD1	TRBV11-2	TRBJ2-2	-	CASSFGQGQTGELFF	TGTGCCAGCAGCTTTGGACAGGGGCAGACCGGGGAGCTGTTTTTT
-	TRBV7-9	TRBJ1-5	-	CASSFGGNDQPQHF	TGTGCCAGCAGCTTCGGGGGAAACGATCAGCCCCAGCATTTT
-	TRBV7-2	TRBJ2-3	-	CASSLGTQSTDTQYF	TGTGCCAGCAGCTTAGGGACACAAAGCACAGATACGCAGTATTTT
TRBD2	TRBV7-2	TRBJ2-7	-	CASSSPTSGRTYEQYF	TGTGCCAGCAGCTCCCCAACTAGCGGGAGGACATACGAGCAGTACTTC
TRBD1	TRBV27	TRBJ1-6	-	CASMERGRNSPLHF	TGTGCCAGCATGGAAAGGGGGCGTAATTCACCCCTCCACTTT
-	TRBV3-1/TRBV3-2	TRBJ1-2	-	CASSLGRGVEYGYTF	TGTGCCAGCAGCCTAGGCAGGGGAGTAGAATATGGCTACACCTTC
-	TRBV6-5	TRBJ2-2	-	CATEDTGELFF	TGTGCCACCGAGGATACCGGGGAGCTGTTTTTT
TRBD2	TRBV3-1/TRBV3-2	TRBJ2-1	-	CASSPGLAAYNEQFF	TGTGCCAGCAGCCCGGGACTAGCGGCTTACAATGAGCAGTTCTTC
-	TRBV5-1	TRBJ2-5	-	CASSSGTGPLGETQYF	TGCGCCAGCAGCTCCGGGACTGGCCCCTTGGGAGAGACCCAGTACTTC
-	TRBV2	TRBJ2-7	-	CASSGQTSYEQYF	TGTGCCAGCAGTGGACAGACCTCCTACGAGCAGTACTTC
-	TRBV30	TRBJ1-6	-	CAWSGTSWGIDNSPLHF	TGTGCCTGGAGCGGTACGTCGTGGGGCATCGACAATTCACCCCTCCACTTT
-	TRBV18	TRBJ1-1	-	CASSLAQSENTEAFF	TGTGCCAGCTCACTAGCCCAATCTGAGAACACTGAAGCTTTCTTT
TRBD1	TRBV19	TRBJ1-5	-	CASSTGTVDNQPQHF	TGTGCCAGTAGTACCGGGACAGTGGACAATCAGCCCCAGCATTTT
TRBD1	TRBV5-1	TRBJ1-6	-	CASSLGGWDRGEGTLHF	TGCGCCAGCAGCTTGGGGGGTTGGGACAGGGGCGAAGGCACCCTCCACTTT
-	TRBV9	TRBJ1-3	-	CASSARQAQTGDTIYF	TGTGCCAGCAGCGCCAGACAGGCCCAAACTGGGGACACCATATATTTT
TRBD1	TRBV7-9	TRBJ1-6	-	CASNHGTGDYNSPLHF	TGTGCCAGCAACCACGGGACAGGGGATTATAATTCACCCCTCCACTTT
-	TRBV3-1/TRBV3-2	TRBJ1-2	once	CASSSQVEYGYTF	TGTGCCAGCAGCTCACAGGTGGAGTATGGCTACACCTTC
TRBD1	TRBV2	TRBJ1-6	-	CASRIETGRRAPLHF	TGTGCCAGCAGGATAGAGACAGGGCGGCGGGCACCCCTCCACTTT
-	TRBV7-2	TRBJ1-2	once	CASSLQSGGHYGYTF	TGTGCCAGCAGCTTACAGTCTGGTGGGCACTATGGCTACACCTTC
-	TRBV7-9	TRBJ1-2	-	CASSLVAGSYGYTF	TGTGCCAGCAGCTTAGTGGCGGGGAGCTATGGCTACACCTTC
-	TRBV15	TRBJ2-1	-	CATGRARGSGQFF	TGTGCCACCGGCAGAGCCCGCGGGTCCGGGCAGTTCTTC
-	TRBV5-5	TRBJ2-2	-	CASSLHGGELFF	TGTGCCAGCAGCTTGCACGGCGGGGAGCTGTTTTTT
-	TRBV23-1	TRBJ1-2	-	CASSQSYGWEVRQGNYGYTF	TGCGCCAGCAGTCAATCTTATGGGTGGGAGGTAAGGCAGGGAAACTATGGCTACACCTTC
-	TRBV7-6	TRBJ2-2	-	CASSSPGNAGELFF	TGTGCCAGCAGCTCTCCGGGTAACGCCGGGGAGCTGTTTTTT
TRBD1	TRBV29-1	TRBJ2-7	once	CSVSGTGSYEQYF	TGCAGCGTCTCCGGGACAGGCTCCTACGAGCAGTACTTC
-	TRBV28	TRBJ2-1	-	CASSLGGWRSYNEQFF	TGTGCCAGCAGTTTGGGGGGTTGGAGGTCCTACAATGAGCAGTTCTTC